This T cell receptor beta chain was recovered during a study of T cells and Merkel cell carcinoma outcomes. Broader study findings: Merkel cell carcinoma outcomes were reportedly predicted by repertoire and T-cell density.

Sequenced by immunoSEQ multiplex PCR; TCRdb stores in-frame clones only, minus some. Among more than 7,500 clones listed, roughly 80% were seen once. CDR1 and CDR2 (germline): SEHNR, FQNEAQ (reference sequence). This CDR3 is 16 amino acids long. As regards this clone: Its cognate antigen is unknown. Compared with germline, one end of the junction differs, possibly owing to a read error.

Sequenced input: tumor tissue from Merkel cell carcinoma. The TCR sequence derives from a human donor with Merkel cell carcinoma. The chain couples TRBV7-9 to TRBJ1-5; TRBD1 is a possible D gene (5 bases). In DNA form, the CDR3 reads TGTGCTAGCAGTCTCGCCGGGGCAGCAAGCAATCAGCCCCAGCATTTT. Encoded protein: CASSLAGAASNQPQHF.